Below, 13 T cell receptor beta chains from the same sample are listed, as sequenced in a study of blood T cell repertoires in COVID-19. Clones were read by immunoSEQ multiplex PCR, and TCRdb kept only the in-frame ones, dropping some. Altogether 200,000 to 250,000 clones are present, approximately 81% being singletons, with the ten largest covering about 9.8%. Sequenced input: PBMCs or T cells enriched from blood (not recorded which). These receptors all come from a woman between 50 and 59 years old with acute COVID-19.

The rearrangement links TRBV5-5 to TRBJ2-1, with 12 nucleotides matching TRBD1. This CDR3 contains 17 residues. CDR1 is SGHKS, CDR2 YYEKEE, per germline (reference sequence). After removal of 3 bases from V and 8 bases from J, the junction contained 12 bases not matched to a gene. CDR3 amino acids: CASSSGTGGMFIDEQFF. In DNA form, the CDR3 reads TGTGCCAGCAGCTCCGGGACAGGGGGCATGTTTATCGATGAGCAGTTCTTC.

The chain uses TRBV2 and TRBJ1-4, with 8 nucleotides matching TRBD1. Germline V gives CDR1 SNHLY, CDR2 FYNNEI. This CDR3 comprises 16 residues. The junction had 11 bases not matched to a gene; V was cut back by 6 bases and J by 5 bases. The CDR3 reads CASSRSDRGGNEKLFF. The DNA for the CDR3 is TGTGCCAGCAGCCGAAGTGACAGGGGAGGAAATGAAAAACTGTTTTTT.

The chain uses TRBV5-8 and TRBJ2-1, with D perhaps TRBD1 (6 bases). Germline V gene sequence: CDR1 SGHTS, CDR2 YDEGEE. V lost 4 bases, J lost 4 bases, and 15 bases lay in between. CDR3 length equals 15 residues. CDR3 in amino acids: CASSPSGQEYNEQFF. The CDR3 DNA follows: TGTGCCAGCAGCCCTTCGGGACAAGAATACAATGAGCAGTTCTTC.

In its sample, this clone was seen a few times. The CDR3 nucleotides read TGTGCCAGCAGGGGAGGACAGGGGGCGACAGATACGCAGTATTTT. Translated, it gives CASRGGQGATDTQYF. The rearrangement uses TRBV28 and TRBJ2-3, with 11 bases fitting TRBD1. The CDR3 is made up of 15 amino acids. With 6 bases clipped from V and 3 bases from J, the junction kept 5 bases outside the gene matches. Germline loops: CDR1 MDHEN, CDR2 SYDVKM. Filled out from reference TRBV28 and TRBJ2-3, the complete variable domain reads DVKVTQSSRYLVKRTGEKVFLECVQDMDHENMFWYRQDPGLGLRLIYFSYDVKMKEKGDIPEGYSVSREKKERFSLILESASTNQTSMYLCASRGGQGATDTQYFGPGTRLTVL.

The chain uses TRBV18 and TRBJ1-3; 9 bases line up with TRBD1. From germline, CDR1 is KGHSH and CDR2 LQKENI. J lost 0 bases, V lost 3 bases, and 12 bases had no gene match. The CDR3 covers 19 residues. The CDR3 sequence: CASSPMGTGIIASGNTIYF. The CDR3 nucleotides are TGTGCCAGCTCACCGATGGGGACAGGGATTATCGCCTCTGGAAACACCATATATTTT.

This clone appeared a few times. The rearrangement links TRBV30 to TRBJ2-1, with 8 nucleotides matching TRBD2. The CDR3 is made up of 13 amino acids. Unmatched junction bases numbered 6, after V lost 2 bases and J lost 9 bases. Germline CDR1 and CDR2: GTSNPN and SVGIG (reference sequence). The CDR3 nucleotides read TGTGCCTGGAGTACCGGGGGGGGCCTTGAGCAGTTCTTC. Protein product: CAWSTGGGLEQFF.

This clone has just a few counts. The rearrangement links TRBV2 to TRBJ2-1; D is unresolved. CDR3 length: 13 amino acids. From germline, CDR1 is SNHLY and CDR2 FYNNEI. The germline V and J ends were trimmed by 3 bases and 5 bases, with 8 bases remaining between them. The CDR3 region is CASSERIHNEQFF. The CDR3 nucleotides read TGTGCCAGCAGTGAGCGTATCCACAATGAGCAGTTCTTC.

V and J are TRBV15 and TRBJ2-1; D might be TRBD1 (6 bases). This CDR3 is built from 16 residues. The ends were cut back, 3 bases at V and 0 bases at J, with 12 bases in the middle. Germline loops: CDR1 LNHNV, CDR2 YYDKDF (reference sequence). CDR3 DNA: TGTGCCACCAGCAGCATAACAGGGAGCTCCTACAATGAGCAGTTCTTC. It codes for CATSSITGSSYNEQFF.

The V call is TRBV18, the J call TRBJ2-2; D is perhaps TRBD2 (5 bases). This CDR3 is built from 13 residues. Germline lookup yields CDR1 KGHSH and CDR2 LQKENI. V was trimmed by 4 bases and J by 4 bases, leaving 7 bases between them. CDR3 nucleotide sequence: TGTGCCAGCTCACGACTACCCACCGGGGAGCTGTTTTTT. It codes for CASSRLPTGELFF.

The sample holds a few counts of this clone. Other DNA sequences in the same sample also yield this CDR3. The V call is TRBV7-2, the J call TRBJ2-7; 11 nucleotides match TRBD1. V lost 4 bases to trimming and J lost 3 bases; unmatched junction nucleotides: 2. The CDR3 runs to 14 residues. From germline, CDR1 is SGHTA and CDR2 FQGNSA. CDR3 protein: CASSWTGGGYEQYF. CDR3 in DNA: TGTGCCAGCAGCTGGACAGGGGGCGGCTACGAGCAGTACTTC.

The table lists this clone with a count of one. The V gene is TRBV10-3, the J gene TRBJ1-2; D remains unclear. The CDR3 covers 13 residues. Germline V gives CDR1 ENHRY, CDR2 SYGVKD. V lost 2 bases and J 5 bases, leaving 9 bases between the germline ends. The CDR3 loop reads CAISESPLYGYTF. The CDR3 DNA is TGTGCCATCAGTGAGAGCCCATTATATGGCTACACCTTC.

J is TRBJ1-6 and V is TRBV11-2, with 7 bases fitting TRBD1. From germline, CDR1 is SGHAT and CDR2 FQNNGV. The CDR3 totals 16 residues. Trimming took 5 bases from V and 10 from J; bases not matched to a gene: 14. The CDR3 is CASSTGTASGGSPLHF. Here the CDR3 DNA reads TGTGCCAGCAGCACAGGGACAGCCTCCGGAGGATCACCCCTCCACTTT. Using reference TRBV11-2 and TRBJ1-6 for the parts outside the CDR3, the full variable domain is EAGVAQSPRYKIIEKRQSVAFWCNPISGHATLYWYQQILGQGPKLLIQFQNNGVVDDSQLPKDRFSAERLKGVDSTLKIQPAKLEDSAVYLCASSTGTASGGSPLHFGNGTRLTVT.

The gene calls are TRBV6-2 or TRBV6-3 and TRBJ1-5; perhaps TRBD1 as D (6 bases). V lost 6 bases, J lost 2 bases, and 14 bases lay in between. This CDR3 is built from 15 residues. CDR1 is MNHEY and CDR2 is SVGEGT in the germline V gene. The CDR3 nucleotides read TGTGCCAGCAGCCACGGGGGGGGCGGCAATCAGCCCCAGCATTTT. This translates into CASSHGGGGNQPQHF.